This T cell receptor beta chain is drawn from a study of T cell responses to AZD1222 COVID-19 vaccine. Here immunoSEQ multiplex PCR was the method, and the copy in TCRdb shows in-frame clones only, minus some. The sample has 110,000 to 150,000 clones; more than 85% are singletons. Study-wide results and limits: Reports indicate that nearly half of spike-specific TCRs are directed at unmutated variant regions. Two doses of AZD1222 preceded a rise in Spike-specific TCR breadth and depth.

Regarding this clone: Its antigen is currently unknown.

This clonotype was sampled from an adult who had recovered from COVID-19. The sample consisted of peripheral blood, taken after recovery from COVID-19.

CDR3 sequence reads: CASSPRDPGGYTF. Here the CDR3 DNA reads TGCGCCAGCAGCCCCCGGGATCCGGGGGGCTACACCTTC. This chain links TRBV5-1 with TRBJ1-2; no definite D call. The V gene lost 4 bases and the J gene lost 8 bases, with 15 bases spanning the gap. CDR1 is SGHRS and CDR2 is YFSETQ in the germline V gene. The CDR3 has 13 amino acids. Full variable domain (missing parts from reference TRBV5-1 and TRBJ1-2): KAGVTQTPRYLIKTRGQQVTLSCSPISGHRSVSWYQQTPGQGLQFLFEYFSETQRNKGNFPGRFSGRQFSNSRSEMNVSTLELGDSALYLCASSPRDPGGYTFGSGTRLTVV.